Shown below are 30 T cell receptor beta chains from a single sample sequenced in a study of T-cell memory formation after mild COVID-19. MiXCR, applied by TCRdb to the 5' RACE reads, yields one record per CDR3 protein. The sample shows 140,000 or so distinct CDR3 sequences, more than 13% of them seen only once. Source material: PBMCs or a T cell subset sorted from them (not recorded which). Receptors were obtained from an adult woman who had mild COVID-19 (a few samples of this study predate the infection). Cell type and time point are not known.

This clonotype was seen a handful of times. The V and J genes are TRBV7-3 and TRBJ2-1, with 9 bases lining up with TRBD1. V lost 5 bases to trimming and J lost 7 bases; unmatched junction nucleotides: 12. The CDR3 spans 16 residues. Germline V gene data show CDR1 as SGHTA and CDR2 as FQGTGA. CDR3 protein: CASSRGQGMGVNEQFF. CDR3 coding DNA: TGTGCCAGCAGCCGAGGACAGGGGATGGGCGTAAATGAGCAGTTCTTC.

The chain has TRBV9 and TRBJ2-3; tentative D call: TRBD2 (7 bases). V was cut by 2 bases and J by 4 bases, with 11 bases left in between. The CDR3 is 14 residues long. Germline lookup yields CDR1 SGDLS and CDR2 YYNGEE. As DNA, the CDR3 is TGTGCCAGCAGCGTGGGGGGGGCCCCAGATACGCAGTATTTT. Its protein is CASSVGGAPDTQYF.

The V gene is TRBV29-1, the J gene TRBJ2-5; 7 nucleotides line up with TRBD2. This CDR3 region has 12 residues. CDR1 SQVTM and CDR2 ANQGSEA come from the germline V gene. J lost 5 bases, V lost 6 bases, and 6 bases had no gene match. CDR3 amino acids: CSVFGGVETQYF. As DNA, the CDR3 is TGCAGCGTCTTTGGGGGGGTCGAGACCCAGTACTTC.

This clonotype was counted ten times or more. The chain links TRBV7-3 to TRBJ2-7; no firm D call. The germline V gene has CDR1 SGHTA and CDR2 FQGTGA. CDR3 length: 13 amino acids. Trimming took 6 bases from V and 0 from J, leaving 9 bases between them. CDR3 region: CASSPESSYEQYF. The CDR3, as DNA: TGTGCCAGCAGTCCTGAAAGCTCCTACGAGCAGTACTTC.

The chain joins TRBV20-1 to TRBJ2-7; 7 positions agree with TRBD2. V was pared by 2 bases and J by 4 bases, with 11 bases of the junction left unmatched. This CDR3 has 15 amino acids. Germline CDR1 reads DFQATT; CDR2 reads SNEGSKA (reference sequence). The CDR3 coding sequence is TGCAGTGCTAGACCCACCCCCGCGGGGGAGTACGAGCAGTACTTC. It yields the protein CSARPTPAGEYEQYF.

J is TRBJ2-5 and V is TRBV12-3 or TRBV12-4, with D perhaps TRBD1 or TRBD2 (5 bases each). The CDR3 spans 13 residues. With 5 bases removed from V and 7 bases from J, the gap between germline ends came to 14 bases. The CDR3 DNA follows: TGTGCCAGCAGTAGTGGGGGTGCGGGGACCCAGTACTTC. Protein product: CASSSGGAGTQYF.

The rearrangement links TRBV29-1 to TRBJ2-1; 10 bases match TRBD1. J lost 4 bases, V lost 5 bases, and 8 bases had no gene match. The CDR3 loop spans 15 amino acids. Germline CDR1 and CDR2: SQVTM and ANQGSEA. The CDR3 DNA follows: TGCAGCGTTACACCGGACAGGGGGTTGTACAATGAGCAGTTCTTC. Translation: CSVTPDRGLYNEQFF.

This clonotype was counted only a few times. The chain is built from TRBV7-9 and TRBJ2-7, with D tentatively TRBD2 (6 bases). Trimming took off 5 bases at V and 2 bases at J, with 19 bases between the two ends. The V gene's germline CDR1 is SEHNR and CDR2 FQNEAQ (reference sequence). CDR3 size: 16 residues. CDR3 in DNA: TGTGCCAGCAGCGGGGACCGGGACTCCCCTACCTACGAGCAGTACTTC. Residues: CASSGDRDSPTYEQYF. Looking up the rest from reference TRBV7-9 and TRBJ2-7 gives the full variable domain: DTGVSQNPRHKITKRGQNVTFRCDPISEHNRLYWYRQTLGQGPEFLTYFQNEAQLEKSRLLSDRFSAERPKGSFSTLEIQRTEQGDSAMYLCASSGDRDSPTYEQYFGPGTRLTVT.

This clonotype has more than one count but fewer than ten. The V and J genes are TRBV3-1 and TRBJ2-3; D is perhaps TRBD2 (5 bases). Germline CDR1 and CDR2: LGHDT and YNNKEL (reference sequence). Deletions cut 0 bases from V and 4 bases from J, with 17 bases between. This CDR3 is 17 amino acids long. The CDR3 is CASSQEVSADTADTQYF. For the CDR3, the DNA is TGTGCCAGCAGCCAAGAGGTTTCAGCGGATACCGCAGATACGCAGTATTTT.

This clonotype was counted a few times. The chain recombines TRBV27 with TRBJ1-2, with D maybe TRBD1 (5 bases). With 3 bases removed from V and 4 bases from J, the gap between germline ends came to 9 bases. The CDR3 runs 13 residues. Germline lookup yields CDR1 MNHEY and CDR2 SMNVEV (reference sequence). CDR3: CASSFRQTYGYTF. As DNA, the CDR3 is TGTGCCAGCAGTTTCCGACAGACCTATGGCTACACCTTC.

This clonotype was observed many times. The rearrangement joins TRBV12-3 or TRBV12-4 to TRBJ2-7; the D gene could be TRBD1 or TRBD2 (5 bases each). The CDR3 has 15 amino acids. With 1 base removed from V and 6 bases from J, the gap between germline ends came to 16 bases. The CDR3 spells CASSLDGDEESEQYF. The CDR3 DNA sequence: TGTGCCAGCAGTTTAGACGGGGACGAGGAGTCCGAGCAGTACTTC.

The chain couples TRBV7-8 to TRBJ1-5; 10 bases agree with TRBD1. The CDR3 consists of 13 residues. Germline V gene lookup returns CDR1 SGHVS and CDR2 FQNEAQ. Germline trimming cut 8 bases from V and 5 bases from J; bases unmatched to any gene: 3. CDR3 protein: CASGQGDDQPQHF. CDR3 DNA sequence: TGTGCCAGCGGACAGGGGGACGATCAGCCCCAGCATTTT.

The chain is built from TRBV24-1 and TRBJ2-2; no clear D gene. CDR3 length: 12 residues. Trimming removed 7 bases at V and 1 base at J, with 3 bases between. The germline gives CDR1 KGHDR, CDR2 SFDVKD. The CDR3 region is CATRENTGELFF. CDR3 nucleotides: TGTGCCACCAGGGAGAACACCGGGGAGCTGTTTTTT.

This clonotype was counted between two and nine times. CDR3 sequence reads: CASSPIPGGILWGNTIYF. Here the CDR3 DNA reads TGTGCCAGCAGCCCTATACCAGGGGGGATACTCTGGGGAAACACCATATATTTT. This chain joins TRBV21-1 and TRBJ1-3; TRBD1 is the table's D call and was not checked against the DNA. TRBV21-1 corresponds to a pseudogene. The CDR3 contains 18 residues.

CDR3 sequence reads: CATSAGQEQFF. The CDR3 coding sequence is TGTGCCACCAGTGCGGGCCAGGAGCAGTTCTTC. The chain links TRBV24-1 to TRBJ2-1; D is unresolved. Trimming shortened V by 5 bases and J by 10 bases, and 8 bases separated the two germline ends. CDR1 KGHDR and CDR2 SFDVKD come from the germline V gene. The CDR3 consists of 11 residues.

This clonotype came up a few times. The DNA for the CDR3 is TGCAGCGTTGAAGTAGCAACGGGGTTCTACAATGAGCAGTTCTTC. This translates into CSVEVATGFYNEQFF. The chain has TRBV29-1 and TRBJ2-1; D might be TRBD2 (5 bases). From germline, CDR1 is SQVTM and CDR2 ANQGSEA. CDR3 length: 15 residues. V was shortened by 1 base and J by 3 bases, with 13 bases between the two germline ends.

This clonotype was seen a handful of times. This chain connects TRBV12-3 or TRBV12-4 to TRBJ2-3; D uncertain. Trimming took off 5 bases at V and 5 bases at J, with 14 bases between the two ends. The CDR3 covers 14 residues. CDR3 nucleotide sequence: TGTGCCAGCAGTGCCCCCGGAGCCAGAGATACGCAGTATTTT. This encodes CASSAPGARDTQYF.

At least ten counts were recorded for this clonotype. V gene TRBV6-2 or TRBV6-3 combines with J gene TRBJ2-1; D remains ambiguous. The CDR3 extends over 13 amino acids. Trimming took 11 bases from V and 0 from J, leaving 11 bases between them. CDR1 is MNHEY, CDR2 SVGEGT, per germline. The CDR3 loop is CASAISSYNEQFF. In DNA, the CDR3 is TGTGCCTCCGCTATTAGCTCCTACAATGAGCAGTTCTTC.

The V call is TRBV29-1, the J call TRBJ1-1, with no clear D. V was trimmed by 1 base and J by 8 bases, leaving 11 bases between them. CDR1 and CDR2 (germline): SQVTM, ANQGSEA. The CDR3 sequence is 12 residues long. The CDR3 DNA reads as TGCAGCGTTGAAGGTGGTACCTTAGAAGCTTTCTTT. Translation: CSVEGGTLEAFF.

The chain is built from TRBV25-1 and TRBJ2-1; 10 nucleotides line up with TRBD2. V shed 6 bases, J shed 0 bases, and the junction held 14 bases outside the gene matches. CDR1 MGHDK and CDR2 SYGVNS come from the germline V gene. The CDR3 contains 19 residues. The CDR3, as DNA: TGTGCCAGCAGGACGAGGGTAGCGGGAGGAAGGAGCTCCTACAATGAGCAGTTCTTC. Translation: CASRTRVAGGRSSYNEQFF.

The chain is built from TRBV4-3 and TRBJ2-3; 7 bases agree with TRBD1. Germline V gene sequence: CDR1 LGHNA, CDR2 YSLEER. The trim removed 0 bases at V and 5 bases at J, leaving 8 bases unmatched. The CDR3 has 16 amino acids. DNA of the CDR3: TGCGCCAGCAGCCAAGATCTCGTACAGGGGTTAGATACGCAGTATTTT. It specifies CASSQDLVQGLDTQYF.

This clonotype was seen a handful of times. The rearrangement joins TRBV15 to TRBJ2-1; tentatively, D is TRBD1 (5 bases). Germline CDR1 is LNHNV and CDR2 is YYDKDF (reference sequence). CDR3 length: 14 residues. V lost 5 bases, J lost 8 bases, and 16 bases lay in between. DNA of the CDR3: TGTGCCACCAGCCAAGGGGTGATGGATCATGAGCAGTTCTTC. This codes for CATSQGVMDHEQFF.

This clonotype has a handful of counts. The J gene is TRBJ2-7, the V gene TRBV27, with 7 nucleotides matching TRBD1. The CDR3 length is 14 residues. Looked up from germline, CDR1 is MNHEY and CDR2 is SMNVEV (reference sequence). V was clipped by 5 bases and J by 0 bases; unmatched bases: 4. Written as DNA, the CDR3 is TGTGCCAGCAGTCTACAGGGGCTCTCCTACGAGCAGTACTTC. Translating it yields CASSLQGLSYEQYF.

This clonotype was recorded a few times. This sequence joins TRBV4-3 and TRBJ2-2, with D possibly TRBD2 on 7 matching bases. The CDR3 runs to 16 residues. The V end lost 5 bases, the J end lost 6 bases, and 19 bases lay between the germline ends. The V gene's germline CDR1 is LGHNA and CDR2 YSLEER. The CDR3, as DNA: TGCGCCAGCAGCGCCTCGAGGGGGGGAATCGCCGGGGAGCTGTTTTTT. Protein product: CASSASRGGIAGELFF.

CDR3 bases: TGCAGTGCGGGGGCGGCGAACACCGGGGAGCTGTTTTTT. Its translation is CSAGAANTGELFF. The chain uses TRBV20-1 and TRBJ2-2; maybe TRBD1 (6 bases). V was trimmed by 6 bases and J by 0 bases, leaving 8 bases between them. The CDR3 is made up of 13 amino acids. Looked up from germline, CDR1 is DFQATT and CDR2 is SNEGSKA (reference sequence).

This clonotype was seen only a few times. The chain is built from TRBV27 and TRBJ1-1; unclear D gene. Trimming took off 3 bases at V and 4 bases at J, with 15 bases between the two ends. Per the germline V gene, CDR1 is MNHEY and CDR2 is SMNVEV (reference sequence). The CDR3 sequence is 15 residues long. The CDR3 DNA reads as TGTGCCAGCAGTTTTGTTGGGAATTTAGGCACTGAAGCTTTCTTT. Translated: CASSFVGNLGTEAFF.

This clonotype was seen many times. The genes are TRBV9 and TRBJ2-7, with 9 bases lining up with TRBD2. Germline V lookup: CDR1 SGDLS, CDR2 YYNGEE. After removal of 8 bases from V and 0 bases from J, the junction contained 6 bases not matched to a gene. This CDR3 spans 14 amino acids. The CDR3 loop reads CASAFSGSSYEQYF. CDR3 nucleotide sequence: TGTGCCAGTGCCTTTAGCGGGAGCTCCTACGAGCAGTACTTC.

The table lists this clonotype with a few counts. This rearrangement joins TRBV7-6 to TRBJ1-4; D is possibly TRBD1 (5 bases). Looked up from germline, CDR1 is SGHVS and CDR2 is FNYEAQ. The V gene lost 5 bases and the J gene lost 8 bases, with 18 bases spanning the gap. This CDR3 has 15 amino acids. The CDR3 sequence is CASSQTFGEGEKLFF. CDR3 in DNA: TGTGCCAGCAGCCAGACGTTCGGGGAGGGGGAAAAACTGTTTTTT.

There are a few counts of this clonotype. The gene calls are TRBV6-1 and TRBJ2-1; D tentatively reads TRBD1 or TRBD2 (6 bases each). Germline loops: CDR1 MNHNS, CDR2 SASEGT. Trimming removed 8 bases at V and 1 base at J, with 9 bases between. CDR3 length: 13 amino acids. The CDR3 is CASAGQSYNEQFF. The CDR3 bases are TGTGCCAGCGCGGGACAATCCTACAATGAGCAGTTCTTC.

The chain combines TRBV30 with TRBJ2-5; a possible D gene is TRBD2 (5 bases). This CDR3 region has 13 residues. Germline V lookup: CDR1 GTSNPN, CDR2 SVGIG (reference sequence). V was trimmed by 1 base and J by 4 bases, leaving 10 bases between them. CDR3 coding DNA: TGTGCCTGGAGTGGGCTAGCAGGAGAGACCCAGTACTTC. This sequence encodes CAWSGLAGETQYF.